The 12 T cell receptor beta chains presented below share a single source sample, sequenced in a study of human T cells and chemical hapten exposure. The time point: patch test 1, 2 weeks after DPC sensitization. Treatment here: therapeutic diphenylcyclopropenone sensitization with weekly scalp DPC. TCRdb itself ran the RACE reads through MiXCR, one entry per CDR3 protein. The data show around 190,000 distinct CDR3 sequences, about a fifth seen once. The sequencing used whole blood, collected in connection with sensitization to the hapten diphenylcyclopropenone (DPC). These receptors all stem from a woman in her fifties or sixties with alopecia areata. Some clones in this sample may be carry-over from other donors' samples.

This clonotype showed up many times. The chain is built from TRBV4-1 and TRBJ1-1, with D perhaps matching TRBD1 (6 bases). Germline V gives CDR1 MGHRA, CDR2 YSYEKL. The CDR3 runs 15 residues. Trimming removed 1 base at V and 4 bases at J, with 13 bases between. The CDR3 region has the DNA TGCGCCAGCAGCCAAGTTCAGGGGATGGGCACTGAAGCTTTCTTT. It yields the protein CASSQVQGMGTEAFF.

This clonotype occurred a few times. J is TRBJ2-2 and V is TRBV30; D unclear. The CDR3 totals 13 residues. Trimming pared 0 bases from V and 7 bases from J, leaving 9 bases between. Germline CDR1 is GTSNPN and CDR2 is SVGIG (reference sequence). The CDR3: CAWSVGIGGELFF. The CDR3 bases are TGTGCCTGGAGTGTTGGGATTGGCGGGGAGCTGTTTTTT.

This clonotype appeared a few times. V usage is TRBV20-1 and J usage is TRBJ1-5, with D possibly matching TRBD1 (5 bases). Germline V lookup: CDR1 DFQATT, CDR2 SNEGSKA (reference sequence). The V and J ends lost 2 bases and 7 bases respectively, with 15 bases between them. The CDR3 runs 14 residues. As DNA, the CDR3 is TGCAGTGCTAGAAAGTACGGGGGGGGACAGCCCCAGCATTTT. It is translated as CSARKYGGGQPQHF.

This clonotype appeared once. A read error may be the cause here, since a much bigger clone is one base away. This chain joins TRBV7-3 and TRBJ2-6; possibly TRBD1 or TRBD2 for D (5 bases each). The germline gives CDR1 SGHTA, CDR2 FQGTGA. This CDR3 is built from 15 residues. The V end was cut by 7 bases, the J end by 3 bases, with 13 bases between. The DNA of the CDR3 is TGTGCCAGCAACAGAGGGGTGATTGGGGCCAACGTCCTGACTTTC. Protein: CASNRGVIGANVLTF.

The V and J genes are TRBV29-1 and TRBJ2-5; D is unclear. The V gene's germline CDR1 is SQVTM and CDR2 ANQGSEA. The germline V and J ends were trimmed by 3 bases and 3 bases, with 11 bases remaining between them. The CDR3 runs to 13 residues. The CDR3 protein is CSVDGRVEETQYF. DNA of the CDR3: TGCAGCGTTGATGGCCGGGTAGAAGAGACCCAGTACTTC.

V usage is TRBV5-1 and J usage is TRBJ2-1, with 8 bases aligning to TRBD2. Per germline, CDR1 SGHRS and CDR2 YFSETQ. This CDR3 has 20 amino acids. The V segment lost 0 bases and the J segment 5 bases; nucleotides outside the gene matches: 19. The CDR3 DNA sequence: TGCGCCAGCAGCTTGGCCTCCCCGTTTCAGGTTAGAGCGGGGGACAATGAGCAGTTCTTC. Its translation is CASSLASPFQVRAGDNEQFF.

V gene TRBV29-1 combines with J gene TRBJ1-1; D gene uncertain. CDR1 is SQVTM, CDR2 ANQGSEA, per germline. V lost 2 bases and J lost 1, with 11 bases in between. This CDR3 spans 14 amino acids. CDR3 bases: TGCAGCGTTGAAATGCTATTACAGAACACTGAAGCTTTCTTT. It is translated as CSVEMLLQNTEAFF.

The J gene is TRBJ1-1, the V gene TRBV6-6; D might be TRBD1 (5 bases). The CDR3 has 15 amino acids. The V end was cut by 5 bases, the J end by 2 bases, with 15 bases between. Looked up from germline, CDR1 is MNHNY and CDR2 is SVGAGI (reference sequence). The CDR3 here is CASSPTQGLNTEAFF. As DNA, the CDR3 is TGTGCCAGCAGTCCGACTCAGGGACTCAACACTGAAGCTTTCTTT.

The genes are TRBV5-1 and TRBJ1-1; tentative D call: TRBD1 (5 bases). The germline gives CDR1 SGHRS, CDR2 YFSETQ. V lost 5 bases to trimming and J lost 3 bases, with 11 bases between them. The CDR3 length is 13 residues. The CDR3 DNA sequence: TGCGCCAGCAGAGGGGAGGCTCACACTGAAGCTTTCTTT. Amino acid sequence: CASRGEAHTEAFF.

The chain carries TRBV12-3 or TRBV12-4 and TRBJ2-7; TRBD1 or TRBD2 may be the D gene (5 bases each). The CDR3 length is 15 residues. Trimming took off 4 bases at V and 3 bases at J, with 16 bases between the two ends. This chain's CDR3 is CASSSSSGSLYEQYF. The CDR3 DNA is TGTGCCAGCAGTTCCTCATCAGGGAGTCTCTACGAGCAGTACTTC.

V and J are TRBV9 and TRBJ2-2; 9 bases fit TRBD1. Germline V gene data show CDR1 as SGDLS and CDR2 as YYNGEE. The length of the CDR3 is 16 residues. J gave up 1 base and V 2 bases, and 3 bases lay outside the gene matches. CDR3 DNA: TGTGCCAGCAGCGTTAACAGGGGGCGGAACACCGGGGAGCTGTTTTTT. As protein: CASSVNRGRNTGELFF.

This clonotype turned up a few times. The chain uses TRBV20-1 and TRBJ2-1; the D gene is possibly TRBD2 (5 bases). In germline, CDR1 is DFQATT, CDR2 SNEGSKA (reference sequence). Trimming left V 7 bases short and J 7 bases short, with 17 bases between. The CDR3 totals 13 residues. CDR3: CSGASPRGNEQFF. In DNA, the CDR3 is TGCAGTGGGGCTAGTCCCCGGGGAAATGAGCAGTTCTTC.